Presented here are 31 T cell receptor beta chains from one specimen sequenced in a study of response to subunit inactivated influenza vaccine. MiXCR, run by TCRdb on the RT-PCR reads, gives a single entry per CDR3 protein. The sample carries 300,000 to 350,000 distinct CDR3 sequences, around a fifth recorded once. The specimen comprised PBMCs from blood, sampled about 19 months after vaccination. Receptor source: a man aged 45 to 70 who received an inactivated influenza vaccine.

This clonotype was observed a few times. The gene calls are TRBV6-2 or TRBV6-3 and TRBJ2-7, with D possibly TRBD2 on 5 matching bases. This CDR3 comprises 14 residues. Germline V CDR1 and CDR2: MNHEY, SVGEGT. The germline V and J ends were trimmed by 4 bases and 4 bases, with 14 bases remaining between them. CDR3 region: CASSSQNRGYEQYF. Written as DNA, the CDR3 is TGTGCCAGCAGTTCCCAAAATCGGGGTTACGAGCAGTACTTC.

V usage is TRBV20-1 and J usage is TRBJ2-7, with 9 bases matching TRBD2. Germline V CDR1 and CDR2: DFQATT, SNEGSKA (reference sequence). Trimming took 5 bases from V and 4 from J; bases not matched to a gene: 15. CDR3 length: 16 residues. DNA for the CDR3: TGCAGTGCTGGAAAAAATAGCGGGGGCCTTACTTACGAGCAGTACTTC. Encoded protein: CSAGKNSGGLTYEQYF.

This chain connects TRBV7-9 to TRBJ1-6; weak D call: TRBD1 (5 bases). CDR3 length equals 14 residues. From germline, CDR1 is SEHNR and CDR2 FQNEAQ (reference sequence). Trimming shortened V by 8 bases and J by 4 bases, and 12 bases separated the two germline ends. CDR3 protein: CASRGMGYNSPLHF. CDR3 in DNA: TGTGCCAGCCGGGGGATGGGGTATAATTCACCCCTCCACTTT.

The chain joins TRBV30 to TRBJ1-4, with 7 bases matching TRBD1. The CDR3 totals 16 residues. The V and J ends lost 1 base and 4 bases, in that order; junction bases with no gene match: 9. Looked up from germline, CDR1 is GTSNPN and CDR2 is SVGIG (reference sequence). CDR3 sequence reads: CAWSASRTGFNEKLFF. Here the CDR3 DNA reads TGTGCCTGGAGTGCCTCCCGGACAGGATTTAATGAAAAACTGTTTTTT.

This clonotype appeared a few times. The V call is TRBV5-6, the J call TRBJ1-1; TRBD1 matches at 10 bases. Germline V gene sequence: CDR1 SGHDT, CDR2 YYEEEE. Trimming removed 0 bases from V and 4 bases from J; junction bases left unmatched: 3. The CDR3 contains 15 residues. The CDR3 DNA follows: TGTGCCAGCAGCTTGGCTCGGACAGGGGGCACTGAAGCTTTCTTT. Translation gives CASSLARTGGTEAFF.

This clonotype turned up a few times. This chain uses TRBV5-1 with TRBJ1-5; 7 bases are shared with TRBD1. This CDR3 contains 13 residues. V dropped 2 bases and J dropped 5; count of bases not matched to a gene: 1. The germline V gene has CDR1 SGHRS and CDR2 YFSETQ. The CDR3 DNA reads TGCGCCAGCAGCTTCGACAGGGATCAGCCCCAGCATTTT. Protein product: CASSFDRDQPQHF.

This clonotype was detected a few times. The chain links TRBV12-3 or TRBV12-4 to TRBJ1-4; 10 bases align to TRBD1. The CDR3 totals 14 residues. J was trimmed by 9 bases and V by 6 bases; bases with no gene match: 7. The CDR3 sequence is CASSGDRGWQKLFF. DNA for the CDR3: TGTGCCAGCAGCGGGGACAGGGGTTGGCAAAAACTGTTTTTT.

The chain is built from TRBV29-1 and TRBJ1-6; TRBD1 matches 7 bases. The V gene end was trimmed by 7 bases and the J gene end by 4 bases; junction bases not matched to a gene: 4. From germline, CDR1 is SQVTM and CDR2 ANQGSEA. The CDR3 is made up of 13 amino acids. The CDR3 sequence: CSAGTDYNSPLHF. The CDR3 nucleotides are TGCAGCGCCGGGACAGATTATAATTCACCCCTCCACTTT.

The chain uses TRBV5-1 and TRBJ1-3; no definite D call. From germline, CDR1 is SGHRS and CDR2 YFSETQ. The ends were cut back, 0 bases at V and 4 bases at J, with 11 bases in the middle. This CDR3 is 15 amino acids long. DNA for the CDR3: TGCGCCAGCAGCTTGGCCACTGGTTTGGGAAACACCATATATTTT. It translates to CASSLATGLGNTIYF.

This clonotype was counted only a few times. The J gene is TRBJ1-5, the V gene TRBV7-2; a weak D match, TRBD1 (6 bases). The CDR3 is 16 residues long. Germline V gene lookup returns CDR1 SGHTA and CDR2 FQGNSA. Trimming pared 2 bases from V and 7 bases from J, leaving 18 bases between. This CDR3 reads CASSLSQGRNGQPQHF. The CDR3 DNA is TGTGCCAGCAGCTTAAGCCAGGGGAGAAATGGGCAGCCCCAGCATTTT.

The table lists this clonotype with a few counts. The gene calls are TRBV6-4 and TRBJ1-1; no firm D call. The V gene's germline CDR1 is MRHNA and CDR2 SNTAGT. Trimming removed 6 bases at V and 0 bases at J, with 14 bases between. The CDR3 spans 15 residues. The CDR3 spells CASRTESLLNTEAFF. CDR3 coding DNA: TGTGCCAGCAGAACCGAATCTCTCTTGAACACTGAAGCTTTCTTT.

This clonotype turned up a few times. The CDR3 nucleotides read TGTGCCAGCACCACAGGTATCCCTGAAGCTTTCTTT. Translation: CASTTGIPEAFF. The rearrangement joins TRBV6-6 to TRBJ1-1; a possible D gene is TRBD1 (5 bases). Germline CDR1 is MNHNY and CDR2 is SVGAGI (reference sequence). Trimming took off 7 bases at V and 6 bases at J, with 12 bases between the two ends. CDR3 length equals 12 residues.

This chain connects TRBV20-1 to TRBJ2-5; D is uncertain. Germline CDR1 reads DFQATT; CDR2 reads SNEGSKA (reference sequence). Trimming shortened V by 0 bases and J by 2 bases, and 10 bases separated the two germline ends. The CDR3 extends over 14 amino acids. CDR3 region: CSARETADQETQYF. DNA for the CDR3: TGCAGTGCTAGAGAGACTGCCGATCAAGAGACCCAGTACTTC.

This clonotype was counted only a few times. This chain connects TRBV9 to TRBJ2-7; D perhaps matches TRBD2 (7 bases). V lost 0 bases and J 4 bases, leaving 14 bases between the germline ends. The CDR3 spans 15 residues. CDR1 is SGDLS, CDR2 YYNGEE, per germline. The CDR3 loop reads CASSVEGGDFYEQYF. The CDR3 DNA is TGTGCCAGCAGCGTAGAAGGGGGGGACTTTTACGAGCAGTACTTC.

This chain links TRBV27 with TRBJ2-1, with D perhaps matching TRBD2 (5 bases). CDR3 length: 15 residues. In germline, CDR1 is MNHEY, CDR2 SMNVEV (reference sequence). The ends were cut back, 6 bases at V and 0 bases at J, with 12 bases in the middle. The CDR3 coding sequence is TGTGCCAGCAGCCCTGGACTTACCTCCTACAATGAGCAGTTCTTC. Protein product: CASSPGLTSYNEQFF.

This clonotype was observed a handful of times. This sequence joins TRBV5-6 and TRBJ1-1; no clear D. The CDR3 has 12 residues. Germline V gene lookup returns CDR1 SGHDT and CDR2 YYEEEE. V was clipped by 0 bases and J by 11 bases, with 11 bases between them. Written as DNA, the CDR3 is TGTGCCAGCAGCTTGGCCTGGTCGTCGGCTTTCTTT. It encodes CASSLAWSSAFF.

The chain uses TRBV15 and TRBJ2-7, with a weak D call TRBD2 (5 bases). Deletions cut 5 bases from V and 0 bases from J, with 14 bases between. The CDR3 has 15 amino acids. Germline lookup yields CDR1 LNHNV and CDR2 YYDKDF (reference sequence). DNA of the CDR3: TGTGCCACCAGCGAGGGCTGGGCCAACTCCTACGAGCAGTACTTC. This translates into CATSEGWANSYEQYF.

This clonotype was detected ten times or more. V is TRBV5-1 and J is TRBJ1-1; TRBD1 is a possible D gene (5 bases). CDR1 and CDR2 (germline): SGHRS, YFSETQ. The CDR3 runs to 13 residues. Between the trimmed V and J ends, which lost 4 bases and 11 bases, there was a span of 18 bases. CDR3 nucleotide sequence: TGCGCCAGCAGCGCCCAGGGACCCCTCGACGCTTTCTTT. This codes for CASSAQGPLDAFF.

There are a few counts of this clonotype. V gene TRBV18 combines with J gene TRBJ1-1, with D perhaps TRBD1 (5 bases). This CDR3 spans 14 amino acids. Trimming stripped 3 bases from V and 3 bases from J, with 11 bases between. In germline, CDR1 is KGHSH, CDR2 LQKENI. The CDR3 sequence is CASSPQGLDTEAFF. In nucleotides, the CDR3 is TGTGCCAGCTCACCCCAGGGTCTTGACACTGAAGCTTTCTTT.

This clonotype was seen only a few times. This chain links TRBV6-5 with TRBJ1-2; D remains unclear. The germline V gene has CDR1 MNHEY and CDR2 SVGAGI. The CDR3 length is 14 residues. Trimming removed 0 bases from V and 4 bases from J, with 9 bases in between. The CDR3 bases are TGTGCCAGCAGTTACTCTTCACCGCGCTATGGCTACACCTTC. Translation gives CASSYSSPRYGYTF.

In its sample, this clonotype was seen once. The V gene is TRBV7-9, the J gene TRBJ2-7; D is ambiguous. Germline lookup yields CDR1 SEHNR and CDR2 FQNEAQ (reference sequence). CDR3 length equals 12 residues. V was shortened by 1 base and J by 6 bases, with 7 bases between the two germline ends. CDR3 sequence (DNA): TGTGCCAGCAGCTTAGGGGCCCTCGAGCAGTACTTC. This sequence encodes CASSLGALEQYF.

This clonotype was recorded a few times. This sequence joins TRBV11-2 and TRBJ2-1; 15 bases map to TRBD2. CDR1 is SGHAT, CDR2 FQNNGV, per germline. The V gene end was trimmed by 4 bases and the J gene end by 0 bases; junction bases not matched to a gene: 4. This CDR3 has 18 amino acids. CDR3 DNA: TGTGCCAGCAGCTCCGGGACTAGCGGGAGGAGCTCCTACAATGAGCAGTTCTTC. Translation: CASSSGTSGRSSYNEQFF.

This clonotype has more than one count but fewer than ten. The V gene is TRBV29-1, the J gene TRBJ1-2; 8 positions agree with TRBD1. Unmatched junction bases numbered 12, after V lost 4 bases and J lost 8 bases. Germline-derived CDR1 and CDR2 are SQVTM and ANQGSEA. This CDR3 is built from 14 residues. The DNA of the CDR3 is TGCAGCGTTGCCCGTACGGACAGGGAAGGGGGCTACACCTTC. It translates to CSVARTDREGGYTF.

The table lists this clonotype with a few counts. This chain connects TRBV13 to TRBJ1-2, with 9 bases identical to TRBD1. V gave up 1 base and J gave up 6 bases; unmatched junction bases: 6. This CDR3 is 15 amino acids long. Germline CDR1 and CDR2: PRHDT and FYEKMQ (reference sequence). CDR3 nucleotides: TGTGCCAGCAGCTTAGTTCGGACAGGGGAAGATGGCTACACCTTC. Translating it yields CASSLVRTGEDGYTF.

The rearrangement links TRBV20-1 to TRBJ1-5, with D maybe TRBD1 (5 bases). The CDR3 length is 15 residues. The V gene's germline CDR1 is DFQATT and CDR2 SNEGSKA (reference sequence). The V gene lost 0 bases and the J gene lost 2 bases, with 11 bases spanning the gap. CDR3 region: CSARDHRGGNQPQHF. CDR3 in DNA: TGCAGTGCTAGAGACCACCGGGGGGGCAATCAGCCCCAGCATTTT.

V usage is TRBV9 and J usage is TRBJ2-1; D unclear. The V end lost 0 bases, the J end lost 5 bases, and 9 bases lay between the germline ends. The length of the CDR3 is 14 residues. From germline, CDR1 is SGDLS and CDR2 YYNGEE. The CDR3 region is CASSVDQIHNEQFF. For the CDR3, the DNA is TGTGCCAGCAGCGTAGATCAGATCCACAATGAGCAGTTCTTC.

This clonotype was detected many times. V usage is TRBV12-3 or TRBV12-4 and J usage is TRBJ2-3, with a weak D call TRBD1 (6 bases). The CDR3 length is 14 residues. V lost 5 bases to trimming and J lost 2 bases, with 11 bases between them. As DNA, the CDR3 is TGTGCCAGCAGTGATAGACAGGTCACAGATACGCAGTATTTT. Amino acids: CASSDRQVTDTQYF.

The chain combines TRBV6-2 or TRBV6-3 with TRBJ2-3; D may be TRBD1 (5 bases). Germline loops: CDR1 MNHEY, CDR2 SVGEGT. The CDR3 totals 15 residues. V lost 3 bases, J lost 3 bases, and 13 bases lay in between. The CDR3 is CASSYRAQGTDTQYF. The DNA for the CDR3 is TGTGCCAGCAGTTATCGCGCGCAGGGTACAGATACGCAGTATTTT.

This clonotype was observed at least ten times. The J gene is TRBJ1-1, the V gene TRBV7-2; TRBD1 aligns across 8 bases. Germline CDR1 and CDR2: SGHTA and FQGNSA. This CDR3 spans 14 amino acids. The ends lost 3 bases at V and 1 base at J; junction bases unmatched: 1. DNA of the CDR3: TGTGCCAGCAGCTTCGGGACAGGGAACACTGAAGCTTTCTTT. Translation gives CASSFGTGNTEAFF.

The CDR3 reads CASGNRDRGYEQYF. The CDR3 DNA sequence: TGTGCCAGCGGGAACCGGGACAGGGGCTACGAGCAGTACTTC. The rearrangement uses TRBV12-3 or TRBV12-4 and TRBJ2-7, with TRBD1 matching over 10 bases. With 8 bases clipped from V and 3 bases from J, the junction kept 7 bases outside the gene matches. There are 14 residues in the CDR3.

At least ten counts were recorded for this clonotype. The V gene is TRBV25-1, the J gene TRBJ1-2, with 10 bases that match TRBD1. Per germline, CDR1 MGHDK and CDR2 SYGVNS. After removal of 4 bases from V and 5 bases from J, the junction contained 4 bases not matched to a gene. The CDR3 contains 14 residues. CDR3 protein: CASSAGQGRYGYTF. The CDR3 DNA follows: TGTGCCAGCAGTGCGGGACAGGGGAGGTATGGCTACACCTTC.